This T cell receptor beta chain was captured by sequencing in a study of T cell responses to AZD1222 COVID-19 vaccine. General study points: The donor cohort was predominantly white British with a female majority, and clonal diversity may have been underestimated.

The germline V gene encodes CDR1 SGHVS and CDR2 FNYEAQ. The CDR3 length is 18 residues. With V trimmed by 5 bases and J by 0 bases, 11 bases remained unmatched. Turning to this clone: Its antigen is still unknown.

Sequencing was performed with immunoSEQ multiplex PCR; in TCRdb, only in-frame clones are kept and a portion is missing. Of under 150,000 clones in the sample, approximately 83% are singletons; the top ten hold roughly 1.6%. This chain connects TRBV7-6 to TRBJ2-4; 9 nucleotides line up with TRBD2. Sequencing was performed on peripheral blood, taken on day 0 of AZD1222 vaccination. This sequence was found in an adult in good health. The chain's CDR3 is CASSPPPTSGQAKNIQYF. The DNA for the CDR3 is TGTGCCAGCAGCCCCCCACCGACTAGCGGACAAGCCAAAAACATTCAGTACTTC.